This is a list of T cell receptor beta chains from one sample in a study of T cells in Graves' hyperthyroidism and ophthalmopathy. TCRdb reprocessed the multiplex PCR reads via MiXCR and lists one record per CDR3 protein. The sample records around 450,000 distinct CDR3 sequences, 15% to 19% being singletons. Sequencing was performed on blood. These TCRs come from a woman aged 18-29 years with Graves' hyperthyroidism. CDR3s include the opening cysteine and the closing phenylalanine or tryptophan. Fields, in order: D gene, V gene, J gene, clone size, CDR3 DNA, CDR3 protein. D genes are given only for firm matches. Where a row states a size, it is once, few, many or the class of an expanded clone; other rows omit it.

D gene: TRBD2; V gene: TRBV5-1; J gene: TRBJ2-3; clone size: many; CDR3 DNA: TGCGCCAGCAGGCGGGAGGGCCGGAGCACAGATACGCAGTATTTT; CDR3 protein: CASRREGRSTDTQYF
D gene: .; V gene: TRBV30; J gene: TRBJ2-6; clone size: many; CDR3 DNA: TGTGCCTGGAGTGAGTTGTCCGGGGCCAACGTCCTGACTTTC; CDR3 protein: CAWSELSGANVLTF
D gene: .; V gene: TRBV27; J gene: TRBJ2-3; clone size: .; CDR3 DNA: TGTGCCAGCAGTTCCCCCCCTACGCAGTATTTT; CDR3 protein: CASSSPPTQYF
D gene: .; V gene: TRBV7-9; J gene: TRBJ2-7; clone size: .; CDR3 DNA: TGTGCCAGCAGCTCCAACTTAAGGGAGCAGTACTTC; CDR3 protein: CASSSNLREQYF
D gene: TRBD1; V gene: TRBV12-3/TRBV12-4; J gene: TRBJ1-2; clone size: many; CDR3 DNA: TGTGCCAGCAGTTTAAACTCGGGACAGCAAAATGGCTACACCTTC; CDR3 protein: CASSLNSGQQNGYTF
D gene: .; V gene: TRBV7-3; J gene: TRBJ1-1; clone size: many; CDR3 DNA: TGTGCCAGCAGCCCTGCCCCTGGAAACACTGAAGCTTTCTTT; CDR3 protein: CASSPAPGNTEAFF
D gene: .; V gene: TRBV12-3/TRBV12-4; J gene: TRBJ2-3; clone size: .; CDR3 DNA: TGTGCCAGCAGTTCGTGGGACACTGGGGGTGGAGATACGCAGTATTTT; CDR3 protein: CASSSWDTGGGDTQYF
D gene: TRBD2; V gene: TRBV7-9; J gene: TRBJ2-7; clone size: many; CDR3 DNA: TGTGCCAGCAGCGGATCGGGACTAGCGGTACACGAGCAGTACTTC; CDR3 protein: CASSGSGLAVHEQYF
D gene: .; V gene: TRBV28; J gene: TRBJ1-3; clone size: many; CDR3 DNA: TGTGCCAGCAGTTCGGACAGTCGGGACACCATATATTTT; CDR3 protein: CASSSDSRDTIYF
D gene: TRBD1; V gene: TRBV20-1; J gene: TRBJ2-1; clone size: .; CDR3 DNA: TGCAGTGCTAGAACCGGGACAGGGGACAATGAGCAGTTCTTC; CDR3 protein: CSARTGTGDNEQFF
D gene: TRBD2; V gene: TRBV4-2; J gene: TRBJ2-7; clone size: .; CDR3 DNA: TGTGCCAGCAGCCGCTCGGCTAGCGGGGGGGACTCCTACGAGCAGTACTTC; CDR3 protein: CASSRSASGGDSYEQYF
D gene: .; V gene: TRBV7-2; J gene: TRBJ2-3; clone size: .; CDR3 DNA: TGTGCCAGCAGCTTAACGACTACCCGACCAGATACGCAGTATTTT; CDR3 protein: CASSLTTTRPDTQYF
D gene: TRBD2; V gene: TRBV9; J gene: TRBJ2-3; clone size: .; CDR3 DNA: TGTGCCAGCAGTCTTTTAGCGGGGGGGGGAGATACGCAGTATTTT; CDR3 protein: CASSLLAGGGDTQYF
D gene: .; V gene: TRBV11-3; J gene: TRBJ2-7; clone size: many; CDR3 DNA: TGTGCCAGCAGCTTTCGGACGGGATCCTACGAGCAGTACTTC; CDR3 protein: CASSFRTGSYEQYF
D gene: .; V gene: TRBV28; J gene: TRBJ2-7; clone size: many; CDR3 DNA: TGTGCCAGTCGAGAGGGCTACGAGCAGTACTTC; CDR3 protein: CASREGYEQYF
D gene: .; V gene: TRBV20-1; J gene: TRBJ2-3; clone size: many; CDR3 DNA: TGCAGTGTAACACGGGACCGCGGTAGCACAGATACGCAGTATTTT; CDR3 protein: CSVTRDRGSTDTQYF
D gene: .; V gene: TRBV6-1; J gene: TRBJ2-5; clone size: many; CDR3 DNA: TGTGCCAGCAGTGTGCTTCGGGGGCGGGGCAAAGAGACCCAGTACTTC; CDR3 protein: CASSVLRGRGKETQYF
D gene: .; V gene: TRBV6-2/TRBV6-3; J gene: TRBJ2-7; clone size: .; CDR3 DNA: TGTGCCAGCAGCCAAATAGCGGACTCGCTACGTGGGCAGTACTTC; CDR3 protein: CASSQIADSLRGQYF
D gene: TRBD1; V gene: TRBV30; J gene: TRBJ2-7; clone size: many; CDR3 DNA: TGTGCCTGGAGAAGGACAGGGGGCAAGTACGAGCAGTACTTC; CDR3 protein: CAWRRTGGKYEQYF
D gene: TRBD2; V gene: TRBV9; J gene: TRBJ2-1; clone size: few; CDR3 DNA: TGTGCCAGCAGCGCGACTAGCGGGAGCCACAATGAGCAGTTCTTC; CDR3 protein: CASSATSGSHNEQFF
D gene: .; V gene: TRBV10-3; J gene: TRBJ1-2; clone size: many; CDR3 DNA: TGTGCCATCAGCACACCTAACTATGGCTACACCTTC; CDR3 protein: CAISTPNYGYTF
D gene: TRBD2; V gene: TRBV6-7; J gene: TRBJ2-7; clone size: few; CDR3 DNA: TGTGCCAGCAGTTACTCACCGACTAGCGGGGGCTCCTACGAGCAGTACTTC; CDR3 protein: CASSYSPTSGGSYEQYF
D gene: TRBD2; V gene: TRBV2; J gene: TRBJ2-1; clone size: many; CDR3 DNA: TGTGCCAGCAGTCAGCTAGCGGGAGGTGGCAATGAGCAGTTCTTC; CDR3 protein: CASSQLAGGGNEQFF
D gene: .; V gene: TRBV20-1; J gene: TRBJ2-1; clone size: many; CDR3 DNA: TGCAGTGCCACCCGTACTAGCCCGCTCTCCTACAATGAGCAGTTCTTC; CDR3 protein: CSATRTSPLSYNEQFF
D gene: .; V gene: TRBV28; J gene: TRBJ1-4; clone size: many; CDR3 DNA: TGTGCCAGCAGTTTAGGGGGGTCTTCTAATGAAAAACTGTTTTTT; CDR3 protein: CASSLGGSSNEKLFF
D gene: .; V gene: TRBV18; J gene: TRBJ2-7; clone size: many; CDR3 DNA: TGTGCCAGCTCACCACTCCAGGGAAGCTACGAGCAGTACTTC; CDR3 protein: CASSPLQGSYEQYF
D gene: TRBD1; V gene: TRBV29-1; J gene: TRBJ1-2; clone size: many; CDR3 DNA: TGCAGCGTTGAAGCGGGGCAGGGGGCGCGTGGCTACACCTTC; CDR3 protein: CSVEAGQGARGYTF
D gene: TRBD2; V gene: TRBV3-1; J gene: TRBJ2-4; clone size: .; CDR3 DNA: TGTGCCAGCAGCCAACGGGGACTAGCGGGTTCAGCCAAAAACATTCAGTACTTC; CDR3 protein: CASSQRGLAGSAKNIQYF
D gene: .; V gene: TRBV6-1; J gene: TRBJ1-5; clone size: many; CDR3 DNA: TGTGCCAGCAGCCTCTCTGGTAACAATCAGCCCCAGCATTTT; CDR3 protein: CASSLSGNNQPQHF
D gene: .; V gene: TRBV28; J gene: TRBJ2-3; clone size: once; CDR3 DNA: TGTGCCAGCACCGCCGGGACAGCGGGACCGAGAGGAGATACGCAGTATTTT; CDR3 protein: CASTAGTAGPRGDTQYF
D gene: TRBD2; V gene: TRBV7-6; J gene: TRBJ2-7; clone size: many; CDR3 DNA: TGTGCCAGCAGCCCAAGCGGGACTCTCGAGCAGTACTTC; CDR3 protein: CASSPSGTLEQYF
D gene: .; V gene: TRBV28; J gene: TRBJ1-2; clone size: many; CDR3 DNA: TGTGCCAGCAGGGACCCGTCTGACTATGGCTACACCTTC; CDR3 protein: CASRDPSDYGYTF
D gene: .; V gene: TRBV2; J gene: TRBJ2-1; clone size: many; CDR3 DNA: TGTGCCAGCAGTGAATTTGGGGGAACCAACTCCTACAATGAGCAGTTCTTC; CDR3 protein: CASSEFGGTNSYNEQFF
D gene: .; V gene: TRBV20-1; J gene: TRBJ2-5; clone size: many; CDR3 DNA: TGCAGTGCTAGAGAGGAAGGATCTCACTGGGAGACCCAGTACTTC; CDR3 protein: CSAREEGSHWETQYF
D gene: .; V gene: TRBV6-1; J gene: TRBJ2-2; clone size: few; CDR3 DNA: TGTGCCAGCAACATGGGTGGGGCCGGGGAGCTGTTTTTT; CDR3 protein: CASNMGGAGELFF
D gene: .; V gene: TRBV3-1; J gene: TRBJ2-7; clone size: many; CDR3 DNA: TGTGCCAGCAGCCCCAGGGGGGGGGAGCAGTACTTC; CDR3 protein: CASSPRGGEQYF
D gene: .; V gene: TRBV10-1; J gene: TRBJ1-4; clone size: few; CDR3 DNA: TGCGCCAGCAGTGAAAGAGGGCAAAAACTGTTTTTT; CDR3 protein: CASSERGQKLFF
D gene: .; V gene: TRBV29-1; J gene: TRBJ2-1; clone size: many; CDR3 DNA: TGCAGCGTTGAGGGCGGCAGGCGCAATGAGCAGTTCTTC; CDR3 protein: CSVEGGRRNEQFF
D gene: TRBD1; V gene: TRBV7-2; J gene: TRBJ2-7; clone size: many; CDR3 DNA: TGTGCCAGCAGCTTAACTTCAGGGGGCGAGCAGTACTTC; CDR3 protein: CASSLTSGGEQYF
D gene: .; V gene: TRBV5-1; J gene: TRBJ1-5; clone size: many; CDR3 DNA: TGCGCCAGCAGCCCTCTCCCAGGGGACAATCAGCCCCAGCATTTT; CDR3 protein: CASSPLPGDNQPQHF
D gene: .; V gene: TRBV12-3/TRBV12-4; J gene: TRBJ2-7; clone size: few; CDR3 DNA: TGTGCCAGCAGTTTAGACGAGTACGAGCAGTACTTC; CDR3 protein: CASSLDEYEQYF
D gene: .; V gene: TRBV30; J gene: TRBJ1-5; clone size: many; CDR3 DNA: TGTGCCTGGAGTGTAAGGGGTAATCAGCCCCAGCAATTT; CDR3 protein: CAWSVRGNQPQQF
D gene: TRBD2; V gene: TRBV4-2; J gene: TRBJ2-1; clone size: .; CDR3 DNA: TGTGCCAGCAGCCAAGGGTCCCGGCTGGCGGGGGGAGTTAACAATGAGCAGTTCTTC; CDR3 protein: CASSQGSRLAGGVNNEQFF
D gene: .; V gene: TRBV29-1; J gene: TRBJ2-1; clone size: many; CDR3 DNA: TGCAGCGTTGGACTAGTATTGGGGAATGAGCAGTTCTTC; CDR3 protein: CSVGLVLGNEQFF
D gene: .; V gene: TRBV19; J gene: TRBJ2-5; clone size: few; CDR3 DNA: TGTGCCAGTGAATCCGGAGAGACCCAGTACTTC; CDR3 protein: CASESGETQYF
D gene: .; V gene: TRBV19; J gene: TRBJ1-2; clone size: many; CDR3 DNA: TGTGCCAGTAGTCCGACCCGGAACTATGGCTACACCTTC; CDR3 protein: CASSPTRNYGYTF
D gene: TRBD2; V gene: TRBV6-1; J gene: TRBJ2-1; clone size: .; CDR3 DNA: TGTGCCAGCGGACTAGCGGGAGGGACCTACAATGAGCAGTTCTTC; CDR3 protein: CASGLAGGTYNEQFF
D gene: TRBD1; V gene: TRBV15; J gene: TRBJ1-2; clone size: many; CDR3 DNA: TGTGCCACCAGCAGAGAAGACTTTGACAGGGCCAACTATGGCTACACCTTC; CDR3 protein: CATSREDFDRANYGYTF
D gene: TRBD2; V gene: TRBV25-1; J gene: TRBJ2-1; clone size: .; CDR3 DNA: TGTGCCAGCGGGGGCGGGAGGAGGTACAATGAGCAGTTCTTC; CDR3 protein: CASGGGRRYNEQFF
D gene: .; V gene: TRBV2; J gene: TRBJ1-5; clone size: many; CDR3 DNA: TGTGCCAGCAGTGAACTGGACGGTACTCAGCCCCAGCATTTT; CDR3 protein: CASSELDGTQPQHF
D gene: .; V gene: TRBV5-1; J gene: TRBJ1-4; clone size: once; CDR3 DNA: TGCGCCAGCAGCGACGGAGAGGGTAATGAAAAACTGTTTTTT; CDR3 protein: CASSDGEGNEKLFF
D gene: TRBD1; V gene: TRBV18; J gene: TRBJ2-7; clone size: many; CDR3 DNA: TGTGCCAGCTCACCACCGGGACAGGGTGGGAACGAGCAGTACTTC; CDR3 protein: CASSPPGQGGNEQYF
D gene: .; V gene: TRBV6-5; J gene: TRBJ2-2; clone size: once; CDR3 DNA: TGTGTCAGCAGTTACCAGGGGCCCGGGGAGCTGTTTTTT; CDR3 protein: CVSSYQGPGELFF
D gene: .; V gene: TRBV6-5; J gene: TRBJ1-3; clone size: few; CDR3 DNA: TGTGCCAGCAGTTACTCGATATCCGGGGCTGGAAACACCATATATTTT; CDR3 protein: CASSYSISGAGNTIYF